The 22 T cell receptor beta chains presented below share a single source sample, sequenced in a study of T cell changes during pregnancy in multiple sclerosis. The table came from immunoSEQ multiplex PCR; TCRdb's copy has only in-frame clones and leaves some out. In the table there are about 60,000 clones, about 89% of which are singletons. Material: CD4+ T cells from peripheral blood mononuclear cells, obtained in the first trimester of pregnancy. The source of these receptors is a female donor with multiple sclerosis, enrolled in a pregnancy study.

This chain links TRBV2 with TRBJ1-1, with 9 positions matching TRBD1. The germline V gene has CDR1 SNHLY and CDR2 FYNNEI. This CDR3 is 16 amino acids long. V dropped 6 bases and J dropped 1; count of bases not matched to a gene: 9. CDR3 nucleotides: TGTGCCAGCAGCCCCGGGACAGGGAGAGGGAACACTGAAGCTTTCTTT. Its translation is CASSPGTGRGNTEAFF.

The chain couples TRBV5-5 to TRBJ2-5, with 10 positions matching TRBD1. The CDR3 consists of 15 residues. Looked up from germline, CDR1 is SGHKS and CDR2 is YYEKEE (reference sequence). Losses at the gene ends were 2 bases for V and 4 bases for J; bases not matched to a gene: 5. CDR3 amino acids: CASSLGTGVTETQYF. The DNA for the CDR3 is TGTGCCAGCAGCTTAGGGACAGGGGTAACAGAGACCCAGTACTTC.

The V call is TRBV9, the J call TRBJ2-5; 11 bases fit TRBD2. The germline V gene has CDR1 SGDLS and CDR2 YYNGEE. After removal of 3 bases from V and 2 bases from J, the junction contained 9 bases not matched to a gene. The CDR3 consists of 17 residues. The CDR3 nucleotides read TGTGCCAGCAGCGGTGGTACTAGCGGGAGCTATCAAGAGACCCAGTACTTC. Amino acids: CASSGGTSGSYQETQYF.

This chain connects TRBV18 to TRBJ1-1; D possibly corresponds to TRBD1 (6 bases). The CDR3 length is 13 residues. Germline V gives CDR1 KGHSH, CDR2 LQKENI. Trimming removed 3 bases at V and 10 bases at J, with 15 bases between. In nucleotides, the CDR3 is TGTGCCAGCTCACCGGGACACCCCAGTTCAGCTTTCTTT. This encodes CASSPGHPSSAFF.

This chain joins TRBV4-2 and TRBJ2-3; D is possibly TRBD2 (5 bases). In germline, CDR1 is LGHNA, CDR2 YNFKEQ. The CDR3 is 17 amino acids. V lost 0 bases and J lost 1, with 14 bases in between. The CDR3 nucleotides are TGTGCCAGCAGCCAAGAGTCGTCCCTAGCACGCACAGATACGCAGTATTTT. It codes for CASSQESSLARTDTQYF.

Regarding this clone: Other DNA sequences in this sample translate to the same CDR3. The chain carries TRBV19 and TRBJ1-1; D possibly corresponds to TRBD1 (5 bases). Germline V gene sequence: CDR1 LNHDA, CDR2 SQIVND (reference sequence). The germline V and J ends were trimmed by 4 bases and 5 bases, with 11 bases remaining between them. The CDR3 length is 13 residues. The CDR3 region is CASSTTGGTEAFF. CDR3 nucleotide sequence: TGTGCCAGTAGTACCACGGGGGGGACTGAAGCTTTCTTT.

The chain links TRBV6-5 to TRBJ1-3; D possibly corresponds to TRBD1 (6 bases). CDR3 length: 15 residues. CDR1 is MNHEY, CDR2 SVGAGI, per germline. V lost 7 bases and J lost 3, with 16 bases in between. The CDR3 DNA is TGTGCCAGCACTCGCGGGGGGGCGCTTGGAAACACCATATATTTT. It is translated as CASTRGGALGNTIYF.

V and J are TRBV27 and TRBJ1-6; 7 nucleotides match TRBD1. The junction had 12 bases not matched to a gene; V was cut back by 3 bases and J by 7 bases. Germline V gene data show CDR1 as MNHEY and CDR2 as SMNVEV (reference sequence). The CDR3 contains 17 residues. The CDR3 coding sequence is TGTGCCAGCAGTTTCCTACTAACAGGGGTGGGAAATTCACCCCTCCACTTT. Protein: CASSFLLTGVGNSPLHF.

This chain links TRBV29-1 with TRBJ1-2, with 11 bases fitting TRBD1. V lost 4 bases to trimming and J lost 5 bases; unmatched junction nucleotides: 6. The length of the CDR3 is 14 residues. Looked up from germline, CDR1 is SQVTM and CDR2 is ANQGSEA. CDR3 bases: TGCAGCGTTGGGGACAGGGGGGCTGTATATGGCTACACCTTC. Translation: CSVGDRGAVYGYTF.

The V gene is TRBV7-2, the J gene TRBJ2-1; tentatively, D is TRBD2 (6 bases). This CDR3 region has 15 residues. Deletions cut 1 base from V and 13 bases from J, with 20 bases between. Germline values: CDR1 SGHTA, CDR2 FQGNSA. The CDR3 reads CASSLGGGRDASQFF. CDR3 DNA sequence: TGTGCCAGCAGCTTAGGTGGAGGGCGGGACGCGTCACAGTTCTTC.

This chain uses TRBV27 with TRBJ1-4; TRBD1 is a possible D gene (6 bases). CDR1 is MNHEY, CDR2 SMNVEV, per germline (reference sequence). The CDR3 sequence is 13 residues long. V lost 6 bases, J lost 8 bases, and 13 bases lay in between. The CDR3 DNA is TGTGCCAGCAGGACAGCAGGGGCGGAAAAACTGTTTTTT. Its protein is CASRTAGAEKLFF. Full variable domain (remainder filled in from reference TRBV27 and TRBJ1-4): EAQVTQNPRYLITVTGKKLTVTCSQNMNHEYMSWYRQDPGLGLRQIYYSMNVEVTDKGDVPEGYKVSRKEKRNFPLILESPSPNQTSLYFCASRTAGAEKLFFGSGTQLSVL.

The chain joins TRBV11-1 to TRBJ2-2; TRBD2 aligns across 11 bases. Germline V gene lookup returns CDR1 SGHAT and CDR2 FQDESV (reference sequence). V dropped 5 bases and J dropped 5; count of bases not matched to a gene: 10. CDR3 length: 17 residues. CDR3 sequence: CASSRIAGGAWTGELFF. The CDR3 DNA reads TGTGCCAGCAGCCGAATAGCGGGGGGGGCTTGGACCGGGGAGCTGTTTTTT.

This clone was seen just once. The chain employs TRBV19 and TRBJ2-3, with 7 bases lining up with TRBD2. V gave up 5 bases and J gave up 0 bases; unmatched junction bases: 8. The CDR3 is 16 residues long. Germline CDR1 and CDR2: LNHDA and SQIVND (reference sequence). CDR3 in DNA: TGTGCCAGTAGTTGGGGCAGCGGGGTTAGCACAGATACGCAGTATTTT. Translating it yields CASSWGSGVSTDTQYF.

CDR3 residues: CASSSRQVNTEAFF. The CDR3 nucleotides are TGTGCCAGCAGCTCCCGACAGGTAAACACTGAAGCTTTCTTT. The chain uses TRBV7-9 and TRBJ1-1; TRBD1 is a possible D gene (6 bases). Between the trimmed V and J ends, which lost 4 bases and 2 bases, there was a span of 11 bases. This CDR3 contains 14 residues. Germline lookup yields CDR1 SEHNR and CDR2 FQNEAQ (reference sequence).

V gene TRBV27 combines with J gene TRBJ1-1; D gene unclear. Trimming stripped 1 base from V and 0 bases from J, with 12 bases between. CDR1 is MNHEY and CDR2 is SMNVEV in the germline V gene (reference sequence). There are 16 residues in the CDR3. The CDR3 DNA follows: TGTGCCAGCAGTTTATTTCTCCCCCCTCTGAACACTGAAGCTTTCTTT. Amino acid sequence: CASSLFLPPLNTEAFF.

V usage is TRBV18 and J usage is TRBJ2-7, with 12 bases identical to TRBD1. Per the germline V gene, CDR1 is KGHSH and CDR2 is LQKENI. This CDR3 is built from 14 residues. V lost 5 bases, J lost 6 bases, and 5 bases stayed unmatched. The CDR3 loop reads CASSTGTGGFEQYF. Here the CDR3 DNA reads TGTGCCAGCTCAACGGGGACAGGGGGCTTCGAGCAGTACTTC.

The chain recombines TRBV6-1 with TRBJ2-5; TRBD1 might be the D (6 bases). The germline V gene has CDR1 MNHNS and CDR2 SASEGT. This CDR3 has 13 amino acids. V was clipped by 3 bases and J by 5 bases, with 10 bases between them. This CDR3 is CASSEGAWETQYF. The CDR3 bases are TGTGCCAGCAGTGAGGGGGCTTGGGAGACCCAGTACTTC.

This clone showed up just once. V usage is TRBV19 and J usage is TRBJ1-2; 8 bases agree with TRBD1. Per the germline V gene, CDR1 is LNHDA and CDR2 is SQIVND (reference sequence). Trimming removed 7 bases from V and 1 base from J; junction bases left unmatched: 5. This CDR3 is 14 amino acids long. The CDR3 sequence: CASTWTGSNYGYTF. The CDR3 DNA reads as TGTGCCAGTACCTGGACAGGGAGTAACTATGGCTACACCTTC.

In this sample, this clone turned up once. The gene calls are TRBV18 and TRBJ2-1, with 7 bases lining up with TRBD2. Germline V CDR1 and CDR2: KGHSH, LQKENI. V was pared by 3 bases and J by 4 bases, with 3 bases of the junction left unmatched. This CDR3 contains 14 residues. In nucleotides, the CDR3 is TGTGCCAGCTCACCGTCGGGGGGTTACAATGAGCAGTTCTTC. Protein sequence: CASSPSGGYNEQFF. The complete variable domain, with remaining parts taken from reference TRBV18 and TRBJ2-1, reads NAGVMQNPRHLVRRRGQEARLRCSPMKGHSHVYWYRQLPEEGLKFMVYLQKENIIDESGMPKERFSAEFPKEGPSILRIQQVVRGDSAAYFCASSPSGGYNEQFFGPGTRLTVL.

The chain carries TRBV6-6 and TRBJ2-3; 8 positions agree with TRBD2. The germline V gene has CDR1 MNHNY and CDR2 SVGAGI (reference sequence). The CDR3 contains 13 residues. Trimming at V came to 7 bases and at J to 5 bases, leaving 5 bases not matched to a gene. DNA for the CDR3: TGTGCCAGCAATGCGGGGGGCCGAGATACGCAGTATTTT. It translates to CASNAGGRDTQYF.

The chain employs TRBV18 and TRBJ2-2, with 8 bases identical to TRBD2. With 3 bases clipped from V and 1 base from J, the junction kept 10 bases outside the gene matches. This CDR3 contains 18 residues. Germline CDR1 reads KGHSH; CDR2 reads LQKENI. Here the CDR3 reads CASSPLTGGALNTGELFF. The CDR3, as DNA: TGTGCCAGCTCACCGCTGACCGGGGGGGCCTTGAACACCGGGGAGCTGTTTTTT.

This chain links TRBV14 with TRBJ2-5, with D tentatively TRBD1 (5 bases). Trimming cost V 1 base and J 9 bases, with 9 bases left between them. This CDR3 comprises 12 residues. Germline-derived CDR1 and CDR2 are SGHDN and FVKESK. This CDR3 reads CASSQVGASQYF. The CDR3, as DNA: TGTGCCAGCAGCCAAGTTGGGGCCTCCCAGTACTTC.